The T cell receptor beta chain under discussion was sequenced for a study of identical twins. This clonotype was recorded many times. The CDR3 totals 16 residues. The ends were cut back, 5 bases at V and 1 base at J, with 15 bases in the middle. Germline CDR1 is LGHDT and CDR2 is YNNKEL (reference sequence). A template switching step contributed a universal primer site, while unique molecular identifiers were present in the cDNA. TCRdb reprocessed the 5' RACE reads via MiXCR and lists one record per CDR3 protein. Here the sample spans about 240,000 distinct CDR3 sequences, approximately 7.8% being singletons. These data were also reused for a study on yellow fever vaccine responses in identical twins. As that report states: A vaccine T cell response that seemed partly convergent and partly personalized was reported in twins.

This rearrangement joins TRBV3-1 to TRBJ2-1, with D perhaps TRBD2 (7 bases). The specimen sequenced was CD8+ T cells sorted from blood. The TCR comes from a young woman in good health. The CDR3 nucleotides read TGTGCCAGCAGCATGGGGGCGGGAGAGTCCTACAATGAGCAGTTCTTC. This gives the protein CASSMGAGESYNEQFF.